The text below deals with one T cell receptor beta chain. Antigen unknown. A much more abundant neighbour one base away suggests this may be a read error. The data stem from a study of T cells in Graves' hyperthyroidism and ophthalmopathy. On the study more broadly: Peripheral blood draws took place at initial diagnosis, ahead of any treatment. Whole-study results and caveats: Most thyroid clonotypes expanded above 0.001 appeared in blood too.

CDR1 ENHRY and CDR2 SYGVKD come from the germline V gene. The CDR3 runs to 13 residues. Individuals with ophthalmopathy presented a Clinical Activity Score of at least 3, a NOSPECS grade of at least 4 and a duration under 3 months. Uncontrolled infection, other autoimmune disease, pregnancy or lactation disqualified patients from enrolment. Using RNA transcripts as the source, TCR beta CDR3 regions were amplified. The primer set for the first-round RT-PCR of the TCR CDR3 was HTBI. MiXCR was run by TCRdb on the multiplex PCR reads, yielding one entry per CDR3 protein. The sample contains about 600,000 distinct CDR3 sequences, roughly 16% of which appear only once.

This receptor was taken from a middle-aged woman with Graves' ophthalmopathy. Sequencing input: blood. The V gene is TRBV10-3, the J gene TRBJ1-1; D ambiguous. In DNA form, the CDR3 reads TGTGCCACCAGTGATGTGGGAAACACTGAAGCTTTCTTT. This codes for CATSDVGNTEAFF.